These 9 T cell receptor beta chains were sequenced from one sample in a study of T cell repertoires in cytomegalovirus infection. MiXCR, applied by TCRdb to the reads, yields one record per CDR3 protein. This sample yields around 240,000 distinct CDR3 sequences, of which about 23% are seen a single time; about 20% belongs to the top ten. The sequenced sample was CD8+ T cells from PBMCs. The receptors derive from a human donor in good health (CMV status not recorded). Some clones in this sample may be carry-over from other donors' samples.

The V and J genes are TRBV16 and TRBJ1-6; 9 bases are a match to TRBD1. The germline V gene encodes CDR1 KGHSY and CDR2 FQNENV. CDR3 length equals 15 residues. V trimming: 1 base; J trimming: 7 bases; junction bases outside the gene matches: 2. The CDR3 bases are TGTGCCAGCAGCCAATTCGGACAGGGGAATTCACCCCTCCACTTT. It translates to CASSQFGQGNSPLHF.

The CDR3 protein is CASSFPGLAGSSYNEQFF. In DNA form, the CDR3 reads TGTGCCAGCAGCTTCCCGGGACTAGCGGGGAGCTCCTACAATGAGCAGTTCTTC. The chain carries TRBV11-2 and TRBJ2-1, with 13 bases lining up with TRBD2. Trimming cost V 3 bases and J 0 bases; bases outside gene matches: 5. Germline CDR1 is SGHAT and CDR2 is FQNNGV. CDR3 size: 18 residues.

The V and J genes are TRBV28 and TRBJ2-7; unclear D gene. Trimming took 3 bases from V and 5 from J, leaving 11 bases between them. Germline CDR1 MDHEN, CDR2 SYDVKM. CDR3 length: 13 amino acids. CDR3 sequence (DNA): TGTGCCAGCAGTTTTCCATCACACGACGAGCAGTACTTC. Translating it yields CASSFPSHDEQYF.

This clonotype showed up many times. The rearrangement joins TRBV12-3 or TRBV12-4 to TRBJ2-3; TRBD2 matches at 9 bases. The CDR3 consists of 14 residues. V trimming: 6 bases; J trimming: 1 base; junction bases outside the gene matches: 2. In DNA form, the CDR3 reads TGTGCCAGCAGCCGGACTAGCGGCACAGATACGCAGTATTTT. The encoded protein is CASSRTSGTDTQYF.

Only a few counts were recorded for this clonotype. The chain carries TRBV28 and TRBJ1-1, with 8 nucleotides matching TRBD1. V lost 7 bases and J lost 4; bases outside the gene matches: 8. This CDR3 comprises 14 residues. The germline V gene has CDR1 MDHEN and CDR2 SYDVKM. The CDR3 nucleotides read TGTGCCAGCATCCTACAGGGGGGGTTCACTGAAGCTTTCTTT. Translating gives CASILQGGFTEAFF.

In this sample, this clonotype turned up a few times. The V call is TRBV2, the J call TRBJ2-7; 8 bases fit TRBD1. J gave up 3 bases and V 8 bases, and 12 bases lay outside the gene matches. This CDR3 region has 15 residues. Germline lookup yields CDR1 SNHLY and CDR2 FYNNEI. For the CDR3, the DNA is TGTGCCAGCCCCCCCGGGGAGGACAGGGTCTACGAGCAGTACTTC. This sequence encodes CASPPGEDRVYEQYF.

In its sample, this clonotype was seen many times. This rearrangement joins TRBV7-6 to TRBJ2-7; 10 bases agree with TRBD1. Germline CDR1 is SGHVS and CDR2 is FNYEAQ. The CDR3 runs to 16 residues. V gave up 5 bases and J gave up 1 base; unmatched junction bases: 8. DNA for the CDR3: TGTGCCAGCAGCCATGAAGGGACAGGGGTTTCCTACGAGCAGTACTTC. Residues: CASSHEGTGVSYEQYF.

V usage is TRBV12-5 and J usage is TRBJ2-1; the D is unclear. The CDR3 length is 12 residues. Trimming cost V 7 bases and J 7 bases, with 11 bases left between them. The germline gives CDR1 LGHNT, CDR2 FRNRAP. The CDR3 DNA reads as TGTGCTAGTGCCTTCGGGTGGAATGAGCAGTTCTTC. It codes for CASAFGWNEQFF. Using reference TRBV12-5 and TRBJ2-1 for the parts outside the CDR3, the full variable domain is DARVTQTPRHKVTEMGQEVTMRCQPILGHNTVFWYRQTMMQGLELLAYFRNRAPLDDSGMPKDRFSAEMPDATLATLKIQPSEPRDSAVYFCASAFGWNEQFFGPGTRLTVL.

The chain recombines TRBV4-1 with TRBJ2-7; D ambiguous. The germline V gene has CDR1 MGHRA and CDR2 YSYEKL. V lost 5 bases to trimming and J lost 1 base, with 6 bases between them. The length of the CDR3 is 12 residues. The CDR3: CASSEHSYEQYF. CDR3 DNA: TGCGCCAGCAGCGAACATTCCTACGAGCAGTACTTC.